One sample yielded the 15 T cell receptor beta chains listed below, sequenced in a study of technical replicates of blood from a handful of donors. Generated by immunoSEQ multiplex PCR, the TCRdb table keeps only in-frame clones and is missing some. The table shows 70,000 to 75,000 clones, with just under 95% occurring only once. Sequenced sample: T cells isolated from PBMCs. The receptors shown here come from a human donor in good health.

This chain joins TRBV29-1 and TRBJ2-3, with D hard to call. Per germline, CDR1 SQVTM and CDR2 ANQGSEA. The CDR3 consists of 11 residues. V was trimmed by 6 bases and J by 7 bases, leaving 11 bases between them. The CDR3 reads CSVDLRNTQYF. CDR3 DNA sequence: TGCAGCGTCGACTTGAGAAATACGCAGTATTTT.

This clone was counted once. V and J are TRBV6-1 and TRBJ2-3; D may be TRBD1 (6 bases). Germline lookup yields CDR1 MNHNS and CDR2 SASEGT. The CDR3 contains 15 residues. Trimming removed 5 bases at V and 5 bases at J, with 17 bases between. The CDR3 spells CASSISGHALDTQYF. The CDR3 DNA follows: TGTGCCAGCAGTATCTCGGGACACGCATTAGATACGCAGTATTTT.

CDR3 nucleotide sequence: TGTGCCAGCAGCCAAGGGAGAACCACCTACGAGCAGTACTTC. Protein: CASSQGRTTYEQYF. The chain carries TRBV14 and TRBJ2-7; no firm D call. From germline, CDR1 is SGHDN and CDR2 FVKESK. Trimming took off 1 base at V and 2 bases at J, with 9 bases between the two ends. This CDR3 spans 14 amino acids.

The J gene is TRBJ2-7, the V gene TRBV5-1, with 10 positions matching TRBD2. The trim removed 0 bases at V and 3 bases at J, leaving 6 bases unmatched. Germline CDR1 is SGHRS and CDR2 is YFSETQ. The CDR3 totals 16 residues. DNA of the CDR3: TGCGCCAGCAGCTTGGTGGTACTAGCGGGAAACTACGAGCAGTACTTC. Translation: CASSLVVLAGNYEQYF.

The rearrangement links TRBV9 to TRBJ2-7, with 7 bases identical to TRBD1. The CDR3 spans 14 residues. Germline V lookup: CDR1 SGDLS, CDR2 YYNGEE. The trim removed 2 bases at V and 3 bases at J, leaving 5 bases unmatched. CDR3 sequence reads: CASSVGTENYEQYF. CDR3 DNA sequence: TGTGCCAGCAGCGTGGGGACAGAAAACTACGAGCAGTACTTC.

The CDR3 loop reads CASSQPGQGTGELFF. CDR3 nucleotide sequence: TGTGCCAGCAGTCAACCGGGACAGGGCACCGGGGAGCTGTTTTTT. The rearrangement joins TRBV7-6 to TRBJ2-2; TRBD1 aligns across 9 bases. The length of the CDR3 is 15 residues. Looked up from germline, CDR1 is SGHVS and CDR2 is FNYEAQ. V was clipped by 6 bases and J by 4 bases; unmatched bases: 6. Full variable domain (rest looked up from reference TRBV7-6 and TRBJ2-2): GAGVSQSPRYKVTKRGQDVALRCDPISGHVSLYWYRQALGQGPEFLTYFNYEAQQDKSGLPNDRFSAERPEGSISTLTIQRTEQRDSAMYRCASSQPGQGTGELFFGEGSRLTVL.

V is TRBV28 and J is TRBJ2-2; 9 bases fit TRBD2. Losses at the gene ends were 1 base for V and 5 bases for J; bases not matched to a gene: 2. The length of the CDR3 is 15 residues. Per germline, CDR1 MDHEN and CDR2 SYDVKM. In DNA, the CDR3 is TGTGCCAGCAGTTTATATAGCGGGGGAACCGGGGAGCTGTTTTTT. Its translation: CASSLYSGGTGELFF.

This chain uses TRBV2 with TRBJ2-1, with a tentative D call TRBD2 (5 bases). The CDR3 has 13 residues. Germline values: CDR1 SNHLY, CDR2 FYNNEI. V lost 4 bases, J lost 4 bases, and 8 bases lay in between. The CDR3 is CASSVGIYNEQFF. CDR3 in DNA: TGTGCCAGCAGTGTCGGGATTTACAATGAGCAGTTCTTC.

This chain connects TRBV2 to TRBJ2-7, with a possible D match to TRBD2 (5 bases). V lost 8 bases, J lost 9 bases, and 20 bases lay in between. This CDR3 contains 13 residues. Per germline, CDR1 SNHLY and CDR2 FYNNEI. CDR3 region: CASLLDPRGRQYF. CDR3 coding DNA: TGTGCCAGCTTATTGGACCCCCGGGGTCGGCAGTACTTC.

This clone has just one count. The chain links TRBV4-1 to TRBJ1-5; unclear D gene. V lost 0 bases to trimming and J lost 4 bases, with 10 bases between them. The CDR3 runs 15 residues. Germline V gene sequence: CDR1 MGHRA, CDR2 YSYEKL. Written as DNA, the CDR3 is TGCGCCAGCAGCCAAGATGGGCACTCGAATCAGCCCCAGCATTTT. Encoded protein: CASSQDGHSNQPQHF.

J is TRBJ2-6 and V is TRBV5-1; no definite D call. This CDR3 is built from 16 residues. V lost 0 bases, J lost 0 bases, and 7 bases lay in between. Per the germline V gene, CDR1 is SGHRS and CDR2 is YFSETQ. The CDR3 protein is CASSLGHSSGANVLTF. CDR3 in DNA: TGCGCCAGCAGCTTGGGTCACAGCTCTGGGGCCAACGTCCTGACTTTC.

The chain couples TRBV6-1 to TRBJ1-1; possible D gene TRBD1, 6 bases. V was shortened by 9 bases and J by 8 bases, with 16 bases between the two germline ends. CDR1 is MNHNS and CDR2 is SASEGT in the germline V gene. CDR3 length equals 12 residues. The CDR3 loop reads CASQWEDREAFF. In nucleotides, the CDR3 is TGTGCCAGTCAGTGGGAAGACAGGGAAGCTTTCTTT.

This clone was counted a single time. The V gene is TRBV6-6, the J gene TRBJ2-7, with a tentative D call TRBD2 (6 bases). This CDR3 has 16 amino acids. Trimming took off 5 bases at V and 2 bases at J, with 19 bases between the two ends. Germline CDR1 is MNHNY and CDR2 is SVGAGI (reference sequence). The CDR3 region is CASSHQPTGVTYEQYF. CDR3 DNA: TGTGCCAGCAGTCACCAACCCACGGGAGTAACCTACGAGCAGTACTTC.

This clone was seen a handful of times. The CDR3, as DNA: TGTGCCAGCAGCCCATGGGGGGAGACAGCAGCATATGGCTACACCTTC. It codes for CASSPWGETAAYGYTF. The genes are TRBV7-8 and TRBJ1-2; D is possibly TRBD1 (5 bases). The CDR3 contains 16 residues. Trimming cost V 5 bases and J 5 bases, with 21 bases left between them. Looked up from germline, CDR1 is SGHVS and CDR2 is FQNEAQ.

The rearrangement uses TRBV6-5 and TRBJ2-7, with 9 bases matching TRBD1. The CDR3 spans 14 residues. Germline CDR1 and CDR2: MNHEY and SVGAGI. V trimming: 5 bases; J trimming: 3 bases; junction bases outside the gene matches: 5. CDR3 bases: TGTGCCAGCAGTACGGGGGACAGGGTCTACGAGCAGTACTTC. Protein product: CASSTGDRVYEQYF.